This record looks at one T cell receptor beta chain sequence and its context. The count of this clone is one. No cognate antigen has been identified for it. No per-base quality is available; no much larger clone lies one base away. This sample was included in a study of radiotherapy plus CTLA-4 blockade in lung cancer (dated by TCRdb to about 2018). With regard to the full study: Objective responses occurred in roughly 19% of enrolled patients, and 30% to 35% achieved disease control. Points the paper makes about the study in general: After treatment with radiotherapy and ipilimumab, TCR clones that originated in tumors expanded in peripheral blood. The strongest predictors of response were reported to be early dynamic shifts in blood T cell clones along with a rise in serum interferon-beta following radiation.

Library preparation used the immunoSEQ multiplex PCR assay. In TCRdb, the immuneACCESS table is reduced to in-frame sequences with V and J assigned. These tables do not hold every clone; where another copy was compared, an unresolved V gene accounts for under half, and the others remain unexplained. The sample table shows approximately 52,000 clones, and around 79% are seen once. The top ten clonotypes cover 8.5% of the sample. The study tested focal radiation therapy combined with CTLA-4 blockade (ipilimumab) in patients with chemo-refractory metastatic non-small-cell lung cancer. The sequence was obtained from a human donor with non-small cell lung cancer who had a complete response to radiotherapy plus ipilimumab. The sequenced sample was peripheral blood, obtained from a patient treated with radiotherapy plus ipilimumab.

The CDR3 in this case is CASTPDRAGGQPQHF. The DNA sequence follows: TGTGCCAGCACCCCAGACAGGGCGGGGGGTCAGCCCCAGCATTTT. The sequence links TRBV28 to TRBJ1-5; TRBD1 aligns with 7 central bases. Germline trimming amounts to 7 bases on V and 6 bases on J, with 12 as the count of junction bases outside the gene matches. The CDR3, cysteine through phenylalanine, is 15 amino acids long. The kept DNA is CDR3 alone, 45 bases in frame from the first base. CDR1 is given as MDHEN and CDR2 as SYDVKM, both from the germline V gene.